The TCR beta chain described here comes from a study of T cell responses to AZD1222 COVID-19 vaccine. V gave up 8 bases and J gave up 4 bases, with 15 bases separating them. CDR1 SNHLY and CDR2 FYNNEI come from the germline V gene. The CDR3 totals 14 residues. The method was immunoSEQ multiplex PCR; TCRdb's version includes in-frame clones alone and lacks a portion of them. The sample yields approximately 160,000 clones, just over 90% seen once. The clonotype was recovered from an adult who received the AZD1222 COVID-19 vaccine. This specimen was peripheral blood, taken 28 days after the second AZD1222 dose. The chain recombines TRBV2 with TRBJ1-5; D gene unclear. This CDR3 is CASGHSRTNQPQHF. The CDR3 nucleotides read TGTGCCAGCGGTCACAGCCGAACTAATCAGCCCCAGCATTTT. Supplemented by reference TRBV2 and TRBJ1-5, the full variable domain reads EPEVTQTPSHQVTQMGQEVILRCVPISNHLYFYWYRQILGQKVEFLVSFYNNEISEKSEIFDDQFSVERPDGSNFTLKIRSTKLEDSAMYFCASGHSRTNQPQHFGDGTRLSIL.